The 30 T cell receptor beta chains given below trace back to one sample, sequenced in a study of OX40 agonist ivuxolimab in advanced cancers. Profiled with immunoSEQ multiplex PCR; TCRdb holds only in-frame clones, not every one. The sample includes approximately 82,000 clones, around 90% seen only once; the top ten take under 0.7%. This specimen consisted of CD4+ or CD8+ T cells sorted from blood, obtained in a trial of the OX40 agonist ivuxolimab. These receptors came from an adult with an advanced solid tumor such as melanoma, head and neck, liver or kidney cancer.

This clone showed up just a few times. The chain recombines TRBV18 with TRBJ2-7; weak D call: TRBD2 (5 bases). There are 13 residues in the CDR3. Germline V gene sequence: CDR1 KGHSH, CDR2 LQKENI. V dropped 6 bases and J dropped 6 bases, with 15 bases sitting between them. This CDR3 reads CASSQTSEGEQYF. The CDR3 DNA sequence: TGTGCCAGCTCGCAGACCTCCGAGGGCGAGCAGTACTTC.

The table lists this clone with a count of one. The chain is built from TRBV9 and TRBJ2-2, with 11 positions matching TRBD2. This CDR3 has 16 residues. The germline V gene has CDR1 SGDLS and CDR2 YYNGEE. The trim removed 2 bases at V and 4 bases at J, leaving 4 bases unmatched. The DNA for the CDR3 is TGTGCCAGCAGCGTTAGCGGGGGGGCGGTCACCGGGGAGCTGTTTTTT. Its protein is CASSVSGGAVTGELFF.

The chain couples TRBV14 to TRBJ2-3; the D call may be TRBD1 or TRBD2 (6 bases each). V was trimmed by 0 bases and J by 4 bases, leaving 17 bases between them. This CDR3 comprises 17 residues. Germline V lookup: CDR1 SGHDN, CDR2 FVKESK. CDR3: CASSQESAGGEADTQYF. The CDR3 DNA is TGTGCCAGCAGCCAAGAGTCGGCCGGGGGCGAGGCAGATACGCAGTATTTT.

The rearrangement uses TRBV7-3 and TRBJ2-2; D ambiguous. The germline V and J ends were trimmed by 0 bases and 0 bases, with 11 bases remaining between them. Germline CDR1 and CDR2: SGHTA and FQGTGA. The CDR3 is 17 amino acids. CDR3 region: CASSLTAANSNTGELFF. The CDR3 DNA sequence: TGTGCCAGCAGCTTAACGGCCGCGAACTCGAACACCGGGGAGCTGTTTTTT. Based on the CDR3 plus reference TRBV7-3 and TRBJ2-2, the full variable domain is GAGVSQTPSNKVTEKGKYVELRCDPISGHTALYWYRQSLGQGPEFLIYFQGTGAADDSGLPNDRFFAVRPEGSVSTLKIQRTERGDSAVYLCASSLTAANSNTGELFFGEGSRLTVL.

The chain recombines TRBV15 with TRBJ1-2, with 8 bases that match TRBD1. Germline trimming cut 1 base from V and 5 bases from J; bases unmatched to any gene: 6. From germline, CDR1 is LNHNV and CDR2 YYDKDF (reference sequence). This CDR3 spans 15 amino acids. In nucleotides, the CDR3 is TGTGCCACCAGCAGAGTTTTGGGACAGGCTTATGGCTACACCTTC. Protein: CATSRVLGQAYGYTF.

This clone is a singleton in its sample. This chain uses TRBV6-5 with TRBJ1-5, with 7 bases fitting TRBD1. J gave up 9 bases and V 5 bases, and 7 bases lay outside the gene matches. The CDR3 has 13 residues. Per germline, CDR1 MNHEY and CDR2 SVGAGI. CDR3 sequence reads: CASSGTETSPQHF. The CDR3 nucleotides are TGTGCCAGCAGTGGGACAGAGACTTCGCCCCAGCATTTT.

V is TRBV7-2 and J is TRBJ2-5; 7 bases are a match to TRBD2. Unmatched junction bases numbered 16, after V lost 7 bases and J lost 2 bases. CDR3 length equals 17 residues. Germline V gene lookup returns CDR1 SGHTA and CDR2 FQGNSA. The CDR3 spells CASTIAGGKSHQETQYF. DNA of the CDR3: TGTGCCAGCACCATAGCCGGGGGGAAGTCCCATCAAGAGACCCAGTACTTC.

This chain connects TRBV6-5 to TRBJ2-3; TRBD1 matches at 9 bases. Germline loops: CDR1 MNHEY, CDR2 SVGAGI. The V and J ends lost 10 bases and 10 bases, in that order; junction bases with no gene match: 15. The CDR3 loop spans 14 amino acids. CDR3 amino acids: CATVDRGLSSAQYF. CDR3 nucleotide sequence: TGTGCCACCGTGGACAGGGGACTCTCCTCGGCGCAGTATTTT.

To note about this clone: This CDR3 is also generated by other DNA sequences in the sample. This chain uses TRBV19 with TRBJ2-5; 14 bases fit TRBD2. The CDR3 is 15 amino acids. The V segment lost 4 bases and the J segment 4 bases; nucleotides outside the gene matches: 2. The germline V gene has CDR1 LNHDA and CDR2 SQIVND (reference sequence). Written as DNA, the CDR3 is TGTGCCAGTAGTACCGGACTAGCGGGAGGAGAGACCCAGTACTTC. It codes for CASSTGLAGGETQYF.

V is TRBV2 and J is TRBJ2-7, with no clear D. The CDR3 has 14 residues. The V gene lost 8 bases and the J gene lost 1 base, with 15 bases spanning the gap. The germline gives CDR1 SNHLY, CDR2 FYNNEI. CDR3 loop: CASPTPGRSYEQYF. The CDR3 bases are TGTGCCAGCCCGACCCCCGGGCGGTCCTACGAGCAGTACTTC. The variable domain in full, completed from reference TRBV2 and TRBJ2-7, reads EPEVTQTPSHQVTQMGQEVILRCVPISNHLYFYWYRQILGQKVEFLVSFYNNEISEKSEIFDDQFSVERPDGSNFTLKIRSTKLEDSAMYFCASPTPGRSYEQYFGPGTRLTVT.

The V and J genes are TRBV18 and TRBJ1-1, with D unclear. With 2 bases removed from V and 4 bases from J, the gap between germline ends came to 14 bases. This CDR3 is 15 amino acids long. CDR1 is KGHSH and CDR2 is LQKENI in the germline V gene. The CDR3 spells CASSPSEVSGTEAFF. As DNA, the CDR3 is TGTGCCAGCTCACCAAGTGAGGTGTCGGGCACTGAAGCTTTCTTT.

As concerns this clone: Other DNA sequences in the sample encode the same CDR3. V and J are TRBV11-3 and TRBJ2-3; D is uncertain. The CDR3 runs to 12 residues. From germline, CDR1 is SGHNT and CDR2 YENEEA. V was trimmed by 8 bases and J by 6 bases, leaving 12 bases between them. The CDR3 DNA is TGTGCCAGCTCTAGTGGCTGGGATACGCAGTATTTT. The encoded protein is CASSSGWDTQYF.

V and J are TRBV12-2 and TRBJ2-7; the table's D call, TRBD1, was not checked against the DNA. TRBV12-2 is classified as a pseudogene. There are 18 residues in the CDR3. CDR3 sequence reads: CASRYLIMTGVGGYEQYF. In DNA, the CDR3 is TGTGCAAGTCGCTACCTTATAATGACAGGGGTCGGAGGCTACGAGCAGTACTTC.

The gene calls are TRBV30 and TRBJ2-7; D is unclear. This CDR3 spans 12 amino acids. V was trimmed by 2 bases and J by 2 bases, leaving 7 bases between them. CDR1 is GTSNPN and CDR2 is SVGIG in the germline V gene (reference sequence). In nucleotides, the CDR3 is TGTGCCTGGAGTAGCAGCCCCTACGAGCAGTACTTC. Translation gives CAWSSSPYEQYF. Drawing the rest from reference TRBV30 and TRBJ2-7, the complete variable domain is SQTIHQWPATLVQPVGSPLSLECTVEGTSNPNLYWYRQAAGRGLQLLFYSVGIGQISSEVPQNLSASRPQDRQFILSSKKLLLSDSGFYLCAWSSSPYEQYFGPGTRLTVT.

The rearrangement links TRBV21-1 to TRBJ1-1. TRBV21-1 is a listed pseudogene. This CDR3 has 12 amino acids. The CDR3: CASSKGGAEAFF. CDR3 DNA sequence: TGTGCCAGCAGCAAAGGTGGGGCTGAAGCTTTCTTT.

The chain couples TRBV19 to TRBJ1-5; perhaps TRBD1 as D (5 bases). CDR1 LNHDA and CDR2 SQIVND come from the germline V gene (reference sequence). V was clipped by 3 bases and J by 0 bases, with 15 bases between them. This CDR3 is 17 amino acids long. The CDR3 DNA is TGTGCCAGTAGTATGAAGGGGAGTCAAGTTAGCAATCAGCCCCAGCATTTT. Protein product: CASSMKGSQVSNQPQHF.

The chain combines TRBV19 with TRBJ1-5; maybe TRBD1 (6 bases). The CDR3 spans 13 residues. Germline assignment: CDR1 LNHDA and CDR2 SQIVND (reference sequence). The germline V and J ends were trimmed by 3 bases and 7 bases, with 10 bases remaining between them. The CDR3 sequence: CASSMEGGQPQHF. The CDR3 region has the DNA TGTGCCAGTAGTATGGAAGGGGGACAGCCCCAGCATTTT.

The CDR3, as DNA: TGTGCCAGCAGCACCCTAGGCTCCTACGAGCAGTACTTC. Translated: CASSTLGSYEQYF. The J gene is TRBJ2-7, the V gene TRBV9, with D unresolved. CDR3 length equals 13 residues. Germline V gene data show CDR1 as SGDLS and CDR2 as YYNGEE. The V and J ends lost 4 bases and 0 bases respectively, with 8 bases between them.

This clone was picked up one time. The chain employs TRBV6-1 and TRBJ2-7; 7 nucleotides agree with TRBD1. V shed 1 base, J shed 2 bases, and the junction held 5 bases outside the gene matches. The germline V gene encodes CDR1 MNHNS and CDR2 SASEGT. This CDR3 is built from 15 residues. The CDR3 DNA reads TGTGCCAGCAGTGAAGGGGGGACAGTAACCTACGAGCAGTACTTC. As protein: CASSEGGTVTYEQYF.

This chain uses TRBV15 with TRBJ2-3; 12 bases are a match to TRBD2. The germline V gene encodes CDR1 LNHNV and CDR2 YYDKDF (reference sequence). The CDR3 is 17 residues long. The V segment lost 8 bases and the J segment 5 bases; nucleotides outside the gene matches: 14. The CDR3 spells CATQLAGGWVGGDTQYF. The CDR3 nucleotides are TGTGCCACCCAACTAGCGGGAGGTTGGGTTGGGGGAGATACGCAGTATTTT.

This sequence joins TRBV7-9 and TRBJ1-3, with D hard to call. Trimming left V 1 base short and J 7 bases short, with 23 bases between. CDR1 is SEHNR and CDR2 is FQNEAQ in the germline V gene (reference sequence). CDR3 size: 18 residues. The CDR3 nucleotides are TGTGCCAGCAGCTTAGGTGTTAGGTCCCGCCCCAGCGGTAACACCATATATTTT. Protein product: CASSLGVRSRPSGNTIYF.

V and J are TRBV7-3 and TRBJ1-1; weak D call: TRBD1 (5 bases). The CDR3 is made up of 13 amino acids. Trimming took off 5 bases at V and 7 bases at J, with 14 bases between the two ends. Germline V lookup: CDR1 SGHTA, CDR2 FQGTGA. The CDR3 coding sequence is TGTGCCAGCAGCAGAGGGGAAATCGGTGAAGCTTTCTTT. It codes for CASSRGEIGEAFF. The full variable domain, with the rest looked up from reference TRBV7-3 and TRBJ1-1, is GAGVSQTPSNKVTEKGKYVELRCDPISGHTALYWYRQSLGQGPEFLIYFQGTGAADDSGLPNDRFFAVRPEGSVSTLKIQRTERGDSAVYLCASSRGEIGEAFFGQGTRLTVV.

The chain uses TRBV7-6 and TRBJ2-5; tentatively, D is TRBD2 (5 bases). From germline, CDR1 is SGHVS and CDR2 FNYEAQ. The CDR3 spans 17 residues. V lost 1 base to trimming and J lost 3 bases, with 18 bases between them. The CDR3 nucleotides are TGTGCCAGCAGCTTAGACGGGATGTTCAGGTTGGAAGAGACCCAGTACTTC. Encoded protein: CASSLDGMFRLEETQYF.

The table lists this clone with a few counts. This chain uses TRBV12-5 with TRBJ2-7, with TRBD2 matching over 14 bases. Losses at the gene ends were 5 bases for V and 3 bases for J; bases not matched to a gene: 3. Germline CDR1 and CDR2: LGHNT and FRNRAP. CDR3 size: 15 residues. CDR3 amino acids: CASGRGTSGSYEQYF. The DNA of the CDR3 is TGTGCTAGTGGTCGGGGGACTAGCGGGAGCTACGAGCAGTACTTC.

The CDR3 is CANSRGGLGEKLFF. The CDR3 DNA sequence: TGTGCCAACAGCCGTGGGGGGTTGGGCGAAAAACTGTTTTTT. The V and J genes are TRBV28 and TRBJ1-4, with D possibly TRBD1 on 5 matching bases. The germline V gene has CDR1 MDHEN and CDR2 SYDVKM. This CDR3 spans 14 amino acids. Trimming removed 10 bases at V and 8 bases at J, with 20 bases between.

The chain combines TRBV6-1 with TRBJ1-4, with a weak D call TRBD1 (5 bases). Germline values: CDR1 MNHNS, CDR2 SASEGT. CDR3 length equals 16 residues. The ends were cut back, 4 bases at V and 3 bases at J, with 15 bases in the middle. The CDR3 loop reads CASSGRVAGANEKLFF. As DNA, the CDR3 is TGTGCCAGCAGTGGCAGGGTTGCTGGAGCTAATGAAAAACTGTTTTTT.

J is TRBJ1-2 and V is TRBV2, with 8 bases fitting TRBD1. CDR1 and CDR2 from the germline V gene are SNHLY and FYNNEI. The CDR3 consists of 15 residues. The J segment lost 3 bases and the V segment lost 8 bases, leaving 11 bases of the junction unmatched. CDR3 sequence (DNA): TGTGCCAGCCATGGGGGCAGGGGGCAGGACTATGGCTACACCTTC. The encoded protein is CASHGGRGQDYGYTF.

The chain carries TRBV10-2 and TRBJ1-5, with D unclear. The CDR3 length is 14 residues. Trimming left V 3 bases short and J 4 bases short, with 10 bases between. CDR1 is WSHSY and CDR2 is SAAADI in the germline V gene. This CDR3 reads CASSENGRNQPQHF. CDR3 bases: TGCGCCAGCAGTGAAAATGGGCGGAATCAGCCCCAGCATTTT.

The chain is built from TRBV6-6 and TRBJ1-1; no clear D gene. The CDR3 has 10 amino acids. Germline assignment: CDR1 MNHNY and CDR2 SVGAGI (reference sequence). V lost 6 bases and J lost 4, with 3 bases in between. This CDR3 reads CASSRTEAFF. CDR3 nucleotides: TGTGCCAGCAGCCGCACTGAAGCTTTCTTT.

This clone was seen just once. The chain carries TRBV7-2 and TRBJ2-5; D is unresolved. The V gene's germline CDR1 is SGHTA and CDR2 FQGNSA. The CDR3 has 12 amino acids. V was cut by 0 bases and J by 4 bases, with 3 bases left in between. CDR3 nucleotides: TGTGCCAGCAGCTTAGCGGGAGAGACCCAGTACTTC. Amino acids: CASSLAGETQYF.